Reported below is one T cell receptor (beta chain). The data are from a study of blood T cell repertoires in COVID-19. Turning to the study itself: The study drew acute and convalescent COVID-19 samples from the United States, Italy and Spain. In each case, the material was cDNA or gDNA derived from T cells, B-cell-depleted T cells, or PBMCs.

Method: immunoSEQ multiplex PCR; TCRdb's copy keeps in-frame clones and lacks some. The data contain hundreds of thousands of clones, roughly 89% of them singletons. From germline, CDR1 is LGHDT and CDR2 YNNKEL (reference sequence). The CDR3 is made up of 11 amino acids. V lost 2 bases, J lost 9 bases, and 8 bases lay in between. The V and J genes are TRBV3-1 (or the pseudogene TRBV3-2) and TRBJ2-7; D perhaps matches TRBD1 (7 bases). This receptor was taken from a woman in her twenties or thirties with active or convalescent COVID-19. The specimen was peripheral blood. This CDR3 reads CASSQQGGQYF. The CDR3 coding sequence is TGTGCCAGCAGCCAACAGGGGGGGCAGTACTTC.